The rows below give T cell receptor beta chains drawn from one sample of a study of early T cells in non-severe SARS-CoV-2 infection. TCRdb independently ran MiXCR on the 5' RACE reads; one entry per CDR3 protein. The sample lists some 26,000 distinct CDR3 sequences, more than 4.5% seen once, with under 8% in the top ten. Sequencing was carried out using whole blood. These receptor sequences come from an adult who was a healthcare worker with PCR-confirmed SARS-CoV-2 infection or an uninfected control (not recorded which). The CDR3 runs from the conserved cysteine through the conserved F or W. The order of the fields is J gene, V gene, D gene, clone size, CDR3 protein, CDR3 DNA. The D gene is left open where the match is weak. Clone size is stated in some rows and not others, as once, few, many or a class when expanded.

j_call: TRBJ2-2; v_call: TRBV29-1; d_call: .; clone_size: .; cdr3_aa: CSIKGRTNTGELFF; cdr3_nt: TGCAGCATTAAGGGACGTACGAACACCGGGGAGCTGTTTTTT
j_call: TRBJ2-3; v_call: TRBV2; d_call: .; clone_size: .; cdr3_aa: CASSERQITDTQYF; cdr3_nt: TGTGCCAGCAGTGAGCGACAGATCACAGATACGCAGTATTTT
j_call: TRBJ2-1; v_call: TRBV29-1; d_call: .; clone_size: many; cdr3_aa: CSVEKGSYNEQFF; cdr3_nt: TGCAGCGTTGAGAAGGGATCCTACAATGAGCAGTTCTTC
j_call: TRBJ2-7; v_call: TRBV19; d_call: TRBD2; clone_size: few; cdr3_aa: CASSIGLAGGEQYF; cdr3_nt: TGTGCCAGTAGTATCGGCCTAGCGGGAGGAGAGCAGTACTTC
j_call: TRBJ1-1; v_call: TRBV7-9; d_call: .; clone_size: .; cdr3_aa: CASSALHSVTEAFF; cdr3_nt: TGTGCCAGCAGCGCGTTACATTCGGTCACTGAAGCTTTCTTT
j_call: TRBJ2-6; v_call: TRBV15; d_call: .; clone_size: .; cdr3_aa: CATSRELSGANVLTF; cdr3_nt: TGTGCCACCAGCAGAGAACTCTCTGGGGCCAACGTCCTGACTTTC
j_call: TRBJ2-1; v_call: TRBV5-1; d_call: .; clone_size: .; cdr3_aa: CASSLGGVSVEQFF; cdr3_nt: TGCGCCAGCAGCTTGGGGGGCGTTTCAGTCGAGCAGTTCTTC
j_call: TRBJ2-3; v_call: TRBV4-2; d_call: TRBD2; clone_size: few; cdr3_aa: CASSQGAGAGGVMADTQYF; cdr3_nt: TGTGCCAGCAGCCAAGGGGCCGGAGCGGGGGGTGTGATGGCAGATACGCAGTATTTT
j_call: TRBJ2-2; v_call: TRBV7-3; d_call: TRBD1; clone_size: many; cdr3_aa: CASSQGQGGVTGELFF; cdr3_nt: TGTGCCAGCAGCCAAGGACAGGGTGGGGTGACCGGGGAGCTGTTTTTT
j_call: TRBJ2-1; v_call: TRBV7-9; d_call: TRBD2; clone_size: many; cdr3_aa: CASSLRTSANNEQFF; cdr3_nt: TGTGCCAGCAGCTTACGGACTAGCGCGAACAATGAGCAGTTCTTC
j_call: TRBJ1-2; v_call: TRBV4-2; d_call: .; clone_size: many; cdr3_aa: CASSQDPGRRGRLWVYGYTF; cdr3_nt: TGTGCCAGCAGCCAAGACCCCGGCCGTAGAGGCAGACTCTGGGTGTATGGCTACACCTTC
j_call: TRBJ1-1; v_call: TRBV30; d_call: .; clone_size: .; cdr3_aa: CAWSVDQEAFF; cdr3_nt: TGTGCCTGGAGTGTAGACCAAGAAGCTTTCTTT
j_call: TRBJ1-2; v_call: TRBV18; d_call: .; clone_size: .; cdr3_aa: CASSLRSPGRRDYGYTF; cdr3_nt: TGTGCCAGCTCATTAAGGTCTCCGGGGAGGCGCGACTATGGCTACACCTTC
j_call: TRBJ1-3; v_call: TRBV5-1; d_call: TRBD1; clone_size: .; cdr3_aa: CASSLRQGSSGNTIYF; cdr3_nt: TGCGCCAGCAGCTTAAGACAGGGGAGCTCTGGAAACACCATATATTTT
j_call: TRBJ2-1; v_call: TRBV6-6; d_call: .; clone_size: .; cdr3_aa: CATHGGGNEQFF; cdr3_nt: TGTGCTACTCACGGAGGGGGCAATGAGCAGTTCTTC
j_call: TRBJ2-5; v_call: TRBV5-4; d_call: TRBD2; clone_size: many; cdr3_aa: CASSLRAREDTQYF; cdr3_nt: TGTGCCAGCAGCTTAAGGGCACGGGAGGATACCCAGTACTTC
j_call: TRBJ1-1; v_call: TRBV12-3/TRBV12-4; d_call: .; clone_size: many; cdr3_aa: CASSFGSLNTEAFF; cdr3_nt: TGTGCCAGCAGTTTTGGTTCATTGAACACTGAAGCTTTCTTT
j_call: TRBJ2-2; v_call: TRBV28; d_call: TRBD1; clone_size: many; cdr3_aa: CASSERGQGFTGELFF; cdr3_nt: TGTGCCAGCAGTGAGCGGGGACAGGGTTTCACCGGGGAGCTGTTTTTT
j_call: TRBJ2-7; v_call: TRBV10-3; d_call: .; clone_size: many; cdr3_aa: CAISEVGYEQYF; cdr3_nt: TGTGCCATCAGTGAGGTCGGGTACGAGCAGTACTTC
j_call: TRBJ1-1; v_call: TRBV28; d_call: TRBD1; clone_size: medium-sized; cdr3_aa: CASRLPGGVGEAFF; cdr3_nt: TGTGCCAGCAGGCTTCCAGGGGGGGTCGGTGAAGCTTTCTTT
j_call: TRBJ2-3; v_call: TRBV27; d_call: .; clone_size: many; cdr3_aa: CATGGTDTQYF; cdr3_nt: TGTGCCACGGGCGGCACAGATACGCAGTATTTT
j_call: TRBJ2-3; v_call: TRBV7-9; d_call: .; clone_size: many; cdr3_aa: CASSLQVRTDTQYF; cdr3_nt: TGTGCCAGCAGCTTGCAAGTTCGGACAGATACGCAGTATTTT
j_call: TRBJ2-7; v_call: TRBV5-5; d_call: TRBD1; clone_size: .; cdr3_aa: CASSLVWDRSSYEQYF; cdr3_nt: TGTGCCAGCAGCTTGGTTTGGGACAGGAGCTCCTACGAGCAGTACTTC
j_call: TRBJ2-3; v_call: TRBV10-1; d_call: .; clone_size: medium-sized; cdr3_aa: CASSEVPGTDTQYF; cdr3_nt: TGCGCCAGCAGTGAGGTACCGGGCACAGATACGCAGTATTTT
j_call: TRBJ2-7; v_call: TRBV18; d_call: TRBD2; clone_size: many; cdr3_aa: CASSPGLAQPNEQYF; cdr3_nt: TGTGCCAGCTCACCCGGACTAGCCCAGCCCAACGAGCAGTACTTC
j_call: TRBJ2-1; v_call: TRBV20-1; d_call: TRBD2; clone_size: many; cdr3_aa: CSASEAGGYNEQFF; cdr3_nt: TGCAGTGCTAGCGAAGCGGGGGGGTACAATGAGCAGTTCTTC
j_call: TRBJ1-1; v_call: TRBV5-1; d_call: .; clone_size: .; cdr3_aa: CASSLKESEAFF; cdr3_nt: TGCGCCAGCAGCTTGAAGGAGTCTGAAGCTTTCTTT
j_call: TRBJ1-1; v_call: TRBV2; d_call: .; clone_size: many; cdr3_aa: CASRNTGRVEAFF; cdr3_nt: TGTGCCAGCAGGAATACAGGGAGGGTTGAAGCTTTCTTT
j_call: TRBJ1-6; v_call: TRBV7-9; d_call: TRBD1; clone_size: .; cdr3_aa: CASSSGQGWNNSPLHF; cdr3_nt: TGTGCCAGCAGCTCCGGACAGGGGTGGAATAATTCACCCCTCCACTTT
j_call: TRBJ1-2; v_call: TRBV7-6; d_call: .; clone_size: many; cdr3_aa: CASSPSGGWAYGYTF; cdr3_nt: TGTGCCAGCAGCCCTAGTGGGGGGTGGGCCTATGGCTACACCTTC
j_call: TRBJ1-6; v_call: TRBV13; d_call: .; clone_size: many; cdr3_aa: CASSYSGGGSYNSPLHF; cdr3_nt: TGTGCCAGCAGCTATAGCGGTGGGGGCTCCTATAATTCACCCCTCCACTTT
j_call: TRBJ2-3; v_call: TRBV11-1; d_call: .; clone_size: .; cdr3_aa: CASSLPDGADTQYF; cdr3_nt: TGTGCCAGCAGCCTTCCGGACGGAGCAGATACGCAGTATTTT
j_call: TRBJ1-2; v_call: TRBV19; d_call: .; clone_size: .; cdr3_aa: CASIRIETGGHYGYTF; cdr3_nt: TGTGCCAGTATTCGTATAGAGACCGGCGGTCACTATGGCTACACCTTC
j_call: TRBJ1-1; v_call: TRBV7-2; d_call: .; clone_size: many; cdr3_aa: CASSLGITVNTEAFF; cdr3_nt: TGTGCCAGCAGCTTAGGGATTACAGTAAACACTGAAGCTTTCTTT
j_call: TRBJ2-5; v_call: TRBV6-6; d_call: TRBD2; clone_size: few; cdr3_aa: CASNPAGEETQYF; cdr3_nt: TGTGCCAGCAATCCCGCGGGGGAAGAGACCCAGTACTTC